Listed here are 2 T cell receptor beta chains from one sample, sequenced in a study of blood T cell repertoires in COVID-19 (dated by TCRdb to 2020 to 2021). Libraries were built with the immunoSEQ multiplex PCR assay. TCRdb stores this immuneACCESS table with in-frame sequences only. Part of the clones is absent; in the studies checked, under half of the shortfall reflects unresolved V genes, and no reason is known for the rest. Present in this sample are approximately 210,000 clones, less than 90% of which were seen just once. Of the sample, about 11% is held by the ten largest clones. The sequencing sample was made of peripheral blood. The receptors were sampled from a woman of 80 years or more with COVID-19, enrolled during active disease.

This chain uses TRBV2 with TRBJ2-6; D remains unclear. V lost 2 bases and J lost 2, with 4 bases in between. The CDR3 is made up of 14 amino acids. Germline loops: CDR1 SNHLY, CDR2 FYNNEI. This chain's CDR3 is CASSELTGANVLTF. The CDR3 DNA follows: TGTGCCAGCAGTGAACTTACTGGGGCCAACGTCCTGACTTTC.

The V call is TRBV3-1 (or the pseudogene TRBV3-2), the J call TRBJ2-7; 8 nucleotides match TRBD2. Germline CDR1 reads LGHDT; CDR2 reads YNNKEL (reference sequence). This CDR3 has 14 residues. With V trimmed by 4 bases and J by 6 bases, 8 bases remained unmatched. The CDR3 protein is CASSPRGLAPEQYF. CDR3 DNA sequence: TGTGCCAGCAGCCCAAGAGGACTAGCCCCCGAGCAGTACTTC.